This TCR beta chain was observed in a study of T-cell memory formation after mild COVID-19 (dated by TCRdb to about 2021). About the study as a whole: TCR sequence clusters from the two donors were found to be largely donor specific. Longitudinal TCRalpha and TCRbeta repertoire sequencing tracked T-cell clones expanding and contracting after mild COVID-19 in two donors. Two young, previously healthy adult volunteers, one female and one male, were included in the cohort. Overall study results and their limits: Whether the second-wave clones peaking on day 37 were SARS-CoV-2 specific was not confirmed. The study included only two mild cases, and larger cohorts that include severe cases with pre-infection samples were judged to be necessary. The detection of some responding clones in pre-infection memory suggests that pre-existing cross-reactive memory T cells joined the SARS-CoV-2 response. Clones that contracted from day 15 to 85 showed balanced CD4/CD8 phenotypes, whereas a second wave of clones that expanded from day 15 to 37 leaned towards CD4+. Contracting CD4+ clones were located mainly in the CM and EM memory subsets, whereas CD8+ clones were found to be enriched in EMRA.

This clonotype was seen a few times. Its specific antigen is unknown. There are no base qualities to consult, and no much larger clone falls within one base. The CDR3 runs 17 residues from the cysteine to the phenylalanine. The DNA shown is the 51-base CDR3, in frame from base 1. The germline V and J ends show losses of 2 bases and 4 bases respectively, and no gene match explains 10 bases of the junction. Sequences LGHNT (CDR1) and FRNRAP (CDR2) are obtained from the germline V gene. Ficoll-Paque density gradient centrifugation was the method used to isolate PBMCs. Sequencing used an Illumina NovaSeq 6000. TCRalpha and TCRbeta cDNA libraries were built by 5'RACE with constant-segment primers, adding sample barcodes and unique molecular identifiers. RNA was extracted from every sample with Trizol reagent. Libraries were amplified in two PCR steps, with a second sample barcode and Illumina TruSeq adapters added in the second step. Sequencing of the libraries was done on an Illumina NovaSeq, producing 2 x 150 bp paired-end reads. Regarding the original processing steps: The reads were demultiplexed and collapsed into UMI-guided consensus sequences using migec v1.2.7. With mixcr v2.1.11, UMI consensuses were aligned to TRA and TRB V and J templates and assembled into clonotypes. Clonotypes were classified as expanded or contracted when called significant by both edgeR and NoisET, with noise models trained on biological replicates. For edgeR calls, a false discovery rate-adjusted p below 0.01 and a log2 fold-change threshold of 1 were applied. PCA with hierarchical clustering of max-normalized trajectories of the 1000 most abundant clonotypes was used as exploratory dynamics analysis. Each responding clone was given a CD4 or CD8 phenotype based on the CD4+ and CD8+ repertoires, which had been sequenced separately. The public reads were reanalyzed by TCRdb: fastp trimming at Q25, MiXCR alignment, in-frame beta chains only. Every CDR3 protein is listed once, alongside the most common genes and DNA of its rows. The V and J calls and clone size come from TCRdb's table, not from the authors' own analysis. For this sample the table gives approximately 60,000 distinct CDR3 sequences, of which 9.3% were detected only once. Jointly, the top ten make up approximately 1.1% of the sample.

Sequencing was performed on PBMCs or a T cell subset sorted from them (not recorded which). The chain couples TRBV12-5 to TRBJ1-1; TRBD1 aligns with 10 central bases. This TCR was recovered from a man aged 18 to 30 who had mild COVID-19 (a few samples of this study predate the infection). The sample titles of this study are shuffled in the database, so cell type and time point are left out; the donor was told from shared clones. The base sequence is TGTGCTAGTGGTTTGAGGGTTCCGGGACAGGGGATCACTGAAGCTTTCTTT. Its protein product is CASGLRVPGQGITEAFF.